This T cell receptor beta chain is from a study of post-analysis software for immune sequencing data. Study-wide results and limits: With TRBV5-6, TRBV5-1 and TRBV20-1 included, about 5 TRBV segments were more frequent in patients than in controls. Samples made in the same batch grouped tightly together by F measure.

Included in the TCR beta cDNA libraries were unique molecular identifiers. When 1 to 10 million T cells were used, they gave hundreds of thousands of cDNA molecules. Via MiXCR, TCRdb re-called the PCR reads, giving one row per CDR3 protein. The sample carries 700,000 to 800,000 distinct CDR3 sequences, about 32% recorded once. Regarding this clonotype: The antigen is not known. Sequence at one end of the junction differs from germline and may be a read error.

This CDR3 is built from 15 residues. Germline assignment: CDR1 SGHRS and CDR2 YFSETQ. Input material: blood. The sequence came from a girl aged 5-17 years with multiple sclerosis. The rearrangement links TRBV5-1 to TRBJ2-6; possible D gene TRBD1, 5 bases. CDR3 amino acids: CASSLSGSGANVPTF. Written as DNA, the CDR3 is TGCGCCAGCAGCTTGTCAGGATCTGGGGCCAACGTCCCGACTTTC.